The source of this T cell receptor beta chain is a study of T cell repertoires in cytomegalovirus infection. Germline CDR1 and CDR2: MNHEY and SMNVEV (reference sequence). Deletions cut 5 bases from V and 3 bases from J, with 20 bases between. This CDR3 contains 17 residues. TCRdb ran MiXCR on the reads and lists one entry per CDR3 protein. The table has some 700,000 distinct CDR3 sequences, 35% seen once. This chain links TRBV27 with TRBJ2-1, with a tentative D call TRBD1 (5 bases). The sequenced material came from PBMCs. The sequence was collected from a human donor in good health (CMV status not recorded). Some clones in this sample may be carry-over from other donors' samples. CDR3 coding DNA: TGTGCCAGCAGTCCCCCCGGACACTTGGACGACTACAATGAGCAGTTCTTC. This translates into CASSPPGHLDDYNEQFF.